These 28 T cell receptor beta chains were sequenced from one sample in a study of CD8+CD57+ T cells in acquired aplastic anemia. Profiles of TCR beta VDJ and CDR3 were generated from a genomic DNA template. TCRdb passed the reads through MiXCR, listing each CDR3 protein once. Among about 160,000 distinct CDR3 sequences listed, about two thirds were seen once. Sequenced patients had shown CD8+CD57+ cell expansion by flow cytometry. Material: sorted CD4+, CD8+, or CD8+CD57+ T cells (not recorded which) from PBMCs. The receptors originated from a human donor with aplastic anemia.

The gene calls are TRBV20-1 and TRBJ2-7, with 7 bases matching TRBD1. CDR1 is DFQATT, CDR2 SNEGSKA, per germline (reference sequence). With 5 bases clipped from V and 1 base from J, the junction kept 5 bases outside the gene matches. The CDR3 consists of 13 residues. The CDR3 nucleotides read TGCAGTGCTCGCCGACAGGGATCCTACGAGCAGTACTTC. Its protein is CSARRQGSYEQYF.

The chain links TRBV7-6 to TRBJ2-3; D may correspond to TRBD1 or TRBD2 (6 bases each). CDR3 size: 15 residues. The germline V gene encodes CDR1 SGHVS and CDR2 FNYEAQ. Trimming cost V 3 bases and J 5 bases, with 15 bases left between them. The CDR3 protein is CASSLAGQPEDTQYF. The CDR3 region has the DNA TGTGCCAGCAGCTTGGCGGGACAACCTGAAGATACGCAGTATTTT.

The CDR3 DNA follows: TGTGCCACCAGCAGAGAGCGGGGGCTGGTCGGGGAGCTGTTTTTT. Protein product: CATSRERGLVGELFF. The chain employs TRBV15 and TRBJ2-2; tentatively, D is TRBD2 (7 bases). The V end was cut by 0 bases, the J end by 7 bases, with 12 bases between. The CDR3 spans 15 residues. Looked up from germline, CDR1 is LNHNV and CDR2 is YYDKDF (reference sequence).

Turning to this clonotype: Compared with germline, one end of the junction differs, possibly owing to a read error. The chain combines TRBV7-4 with TRBJ2-5, with 8 bases that match TRBD2. CDR1 and CDR2 from the germline V gene are SGHVT and SQSDAQ. The length of the CDR3 is 16 residues. The CDR3 DNA reads as TGCGCCAGCAGCCATACTCCGGGACTAGTGCGGGAGACCCAGTACTTC. The encoded protein is CASSHTPGLVRETQYF.

The V call is TRBV19, the J call TRBJ2-1, with TRBD2 identical over 7 bases. Germline values: CDR1 LNHDA, CDR2 SQIVND (reference sequence). V was pared by 7 bases and J by 4 bases, with 7 bases of the junction left unmatched. The CDR3 covers 14 residues. The CDR3 spells CASTAGLDYNEQFF. The CDR3 DNA follows: TGTGCCAGTACTGCAGGACTAGATTACAATGAGCAGTTCTTC.

V and J are TRBV10-3 and TRBJ1-1, with 11 bases that match TRBD1. Trimming at V came to 2 bases and at J to 4 bases, leaving 3 bases not matched to a gene. In germline, CDR1 is ENHRY, CDR2 SYGVKD. The length of the CDR3 is 15 residues. DNA for the CDR3: TGTGCCATCAGTGAGACTGGGACAGGGGGCACTGAAGCTTTCTTT. It translates to CAISETGTGGTEAFF.

This rearrangement joins TRBV5-1 to TRBJ1-6, with D perhaps matching TRBD1 (5 bases). Germline CDR1 and CDR2: SGHRS and YFSETQ. Trimming stripped 0 bases from V and 9 bases from J, with 10 bases between. This CDR3 spans 14 amino acids. CDR3 in DNA: TGCGCCAGCAGCTTGGGGCAGGGTACTTCACCCCTCCACTTT. Translating it yields CASSLGQGTSPLHF.

This chain joins TRBV3-1 and TRBJ1-1; D not resolved. Trimming left V 5 bases short and J 5 bases short, with 12 bases between. The CDR3 is 13 amino acids. CDR1 is LGHDT and CDR2 is YNNKEL in the germline V gene (reference sequence). CDR3 sequence: CASSAAGETEAFF. The CDR3 DNA follows: TGTGCCAGCAGCGCAGCCGGGGAGACTGAAGCTTTCTTT.

This rearrangement joins TRBV2 to TRBJ2-5; 10 nucleotides agree with TRBD2. The V gene's germline CDR1 is SNHLY and CDR2 FYNNEI. The V gene end was trimmed by 8 bases and the J gene end by 2 bases; junction bases not matched to a gene: 5. The CDR3 has 14 amino acids. As DNA, the CDR3 is TGTGCCAGCTCTAGCGGGAGATCACAAGAGACCCAGTACTTC. Translated, it gives CASSSGRSQETQYF. The whole variable domain, filled in from reference TRBV2 and TRBJ2-5, reads EPEVTQTPSHQVTQMGQEVILRCVPISNHLYFYWYRQILGQKVEFLVSFYNNEISEKSEIFDDQFSVERPDGSNFTLKIRSTKLEDSAMYFCASSSGRSQETQYFGPGTRLLVL.

This chain joins TRBV20-1 and TRBJ2-7; D not certain. Germline V gene sequence: CDR1 DFQATT, CDR2 SNEGSKA (reference sequence). The CDR3 extends over 13 amino acids. V lost 0 bases, J lost 3 bases, and 9 bases lay in between. The DNA for the CDR3 is TGCAGTGCTAGAGATCCCGGAAACTACGAGCAGTACTTC. Protein product: CSARDPGNYEQYF.

Only a few counts were recorded for this clonotype. The V gene is TRBV2, the J gene TRBJ2-5; D is uncertain. Germline CDR1 and CDR2: SNHLY and FYNNEI. V gave up 5 bases and J gave up 4 bases, with 5 bases separating them. The CDR3 loop spans 11 amino acids. The CDR3 loop reads CASSRGETQYF. In DNA form, the CDR3 reads TGTGCCAGCAGTCGCGGAGAGACCCAGTACTTC.

The CDR3 is CASSLDTVRNNEQFF. The CDR3 DNA reads as TGTGCCAGCAGCTTGGACACTGTCCGCAACAATGAGCAGTTCTTC. V is TRBV5-6 and J is TRBJ2-1, with D uncertain. The V gene lost 0 bases and the J gene lost 5 bases, with 12 bases spanning the gap. The CDR3 spans 15 residues. CDR1 is SGHDT, CDR2 YYEEEE, per germline.

This clonotype was recorded a few times. This chain connects TRBV24-1 to TRBJ1-6; D gene ambiguous. The CDR3 is 14 residues long. Germline V gene lookup returns CDR1 KGHDR and CDR2 SFDVKD. The ends were cut back, 5 bases at V and 0 bases at J, with 4 bases in the middle. The CDR3 loop reads CATSGSSYNSPLHF. CDR3 sequence (DNA): TGTGCCACCAGTGGGAGCTCCTATAATTCACCCCTCCACTTT.

This clonotype has just a few counts. This chain connects TRBV7-2 to TRBJ2-7; the D is unclear. The CDR3 extends over 13 amino acids. V was trimmed by 2 bases and J by 4 bases, leaving 9 bases between them. Germline CDR1 SGHTA, CDR2 FQGNSA. The CDR3 reads CASSLSQRYEQYF. In DNA form, the CDR3 reads TGTGCCAGCAGCTTAAGTCAACGTTACGAGCAGTACTTC.

The genes are TRBV15 and TRBJ2-6; perhaps TRBD2 as D (5 bases). From germline, CDR1 is LNHNV and CDR2 YYDKDF (reference sequence). The CDR3 loop spans 16 amino acids. The germline V and J ends were trimmed by 5 bases and 0 bases, with 11 bases remaining between them. CDR3 amino acids: CATSETTSSGANVLTF. Here the CDR3 DNA reads TGTGCCACCAGCGAAACAACTAGCTCTGGGGCCAACGTCCTGACTTTC.

The V and J genes are TRBV7-8 and TRBJ2-5; D gene uncertain. Germline CDR1 and CDR2: SGHVS and FQNEAQ. The CDR3 runs 13 residues. V gave up 5 bases and J gave up 2 bases, with 9 bases separating them. The CDR3 here is CASSNPPQETQYF. In DNA form, the CDR3 reads TGTGCCAGCAGCAACCCCCCTCAAGAGACCCAGTACTTC. Together with reference TRBV7-8 and TRBJ2-5, the CDR3 gives the full variable domain: GAGVSQSPRYKVAKRGQDVALRCDPISGHVSLFWYQQALGQGPEFLTYFQNEAQLDKSGLPSDRFFAERPEGSVSTLKIQRTQQEDSAVYLCASSNPPQETQYFGPGTRLLVL.

The chain uses TRBV25-1 and TRBJ2-1; 7 bases are shared with TRBD2. The CDR3 consists of 16 residues. The V gene end was trimmed by 5 bases and the J gene end by 4 bases; junction bases not matched to a gene: 11. Per germline, CDR1 MGHDK and CDR2 SYGVNS. The CDR3 DNA is TGTGCCAGCAGTTCTCCGTCCCAGCGGGGATACAATGAGCAGTTCTTC. This translates into CASSSPSQRGYNEQFF.

V gene TRBV5-6 combines with J gene TRBJ1-6; TRBD1 matches at 8 bases. With 1 base clipped from V and 10 bases from J, the junction kept 4 bases outside the gene matches. Germline V CDR1 and CDR2: SGHDT, YYEEEE. This CDR3 comprises 14 residues. The DNA for the CDR3 is TGTGCCAGCAGCTTGCGGACAGGGAACTCACCCCTCCACTTT. Its protein product is CASSLRTGNSPLHF. The full variable domain, completed using reference TRBV5-6 and TRBJ1-6, is DAGVTQSPTHLIKTRGQQVTLRCSPKSGHDTVSWYQQALGQGPQFIFQYYEEEERQRGNFPDRFSGHQFPNYSSELNVNALLLGDSALYLCASSLRTGNSPLHFGNGTRLTVT.

This rearrangement joins TRBV7-8 to TRBJ2-7; 10 bases map to TRBD2. The germline gives CDR1 SGHVS, CDR2 FQNEAQ. The V and J ends lost 0 bases and 6 bases, in that order; junction bases with no gene match: 8. The CDR3 totals 16 residues. CDR3 amino acids: CASSLAKRGGSSEQYF. For the CDR3, the DNA is TGTGCCAGCAGCTTAGCGAAGCGGGGGGGCTCAAGCGAGCAGTACTTC.

The J gene is TRBJ2-5, the V gene TRBV5-4; 7 bases match TRBD2. The CDR3 totals 13 residues. Germline V gene lookup returns CDR1 SGHNT and CDR2 YYREEE (reference sequence). J was trimmed by 2 bases and V by 5 bases; bases with no gene match: 3. The CDR3 loop reads CASSTSAQETQYF. CDR3 in DNA: TGTGCCAGCAGTACTAGCGCTCAAGAGACCCAGTACTTC.

This sequence joins TRBV29-1 and TRBJ1-2, with D possibly matching TRBD1 (5 bases). Trimming took 1 base from V and 4 from J, leaving 7 bases between them. The CDR3 is 12 amino acids. Germline CDR1 reads SQVTM; CDR2 reads ANQGSEA. CDR3 in DNA: TGCAGCGTTGAAGGGGGCCTCTATGGCTACACCTTC. Its translation is CSVEGGLYGYTF.

The CDR3 loop is CSASGQSGTNVFF. CDR3 nucleotides: TGCAGTGCTTCGGGACAATCCGGGACTAACGTGTTTTTT. The genes are TRBV20-1 and TRBJ1-4; a weak D match, TRBD1 (6 bases). CDR1 is DFQATT, CDR2 SNEGSKA, per germline (reference sequence). V gave up 5 bases and J gave up 15 bases, with 22 bases separating them. CDR3 length: 13 amino acids.

This clonotype has only one observation. The chain employs TRBV12-3 or TRBV12-4 and TRBJ1-2; D possibly corresponds to TRBD1 (5 bases). The CDR3 is 13 amino acids. The V end was cut by 1 base, the J end by 6 bases, with 9 bases between. The CDR3 loop reads CASSLGDGHGYTF. In DNA form, the CDR3 reads TGTGCCAGCAGTTTAGGGGACGGGCATGGCTACACCTTC.

This clonotype has a single count. The chain is built from TRBV18 and TRBJ2-5; D unresolved. The ends were cut back, 4 bases at V and 2 bases at J, with 8 bases in the middle. CDR3 size: 13 residues. CDR1 is KGHSH, CDR2 LQKENI, per germline. The CDR3 is CASSQGGQETQYF. DNA for the CDR3: TGTGCCAGCTCACAAGGTGGGCAAGAGACCCAGTACTTC.

The chain employs TRBV15 and TRBJ2-5, with D maybe TRBD2 (6 bases). Trimming cost V 4 bases and J 5 bases, with 11 bases left between them. Per the germline V gene, CDR1 is LNHNV and CDR2 is YYDKDF (reference sequence). This CDR3 comprises 13 residues. Here the CDR3 DNA reads TGTGCCACCAGCATCCGACGGGGGGAGACCCAGTACTTC. Translated: CATSIRRGETQYF. Variable domain in full (rest from reference TRBV15 and TRBJ2-5): DAMVIQNPRYQVTQFGKPVTLSCSQTLNHNVMYWYQQKSSQAPKLLFHYYDKDFNNEADTPDNFQSRRPNTSFCFLDIRSPGLGDTAMYLCATSIRRGETQYFGPGTRLLVL.

V usage is TRBV5-1 and J usage is TRBJ2-6; D is ambiguous. The V end was cut by 4 bases, the J end by 0 bases, with 11 bases between. The CDR3 spans 16 residues. Germline loops: CDR1 SGHRS, CDR2 YFSETQ. In nucleotides, the CDR3 is TGCGCCAGCAGCCCGGATGGCCGCTCTGGGGCCAACGTCCTGACTTTC. Residues: CASSPDGRSGANVLTF.

This clonotype was counted a single time. V gene TRBV15 combines with J gene TRBJ2-3, with a tentative D call TRBD1 (6 bases). The germline gives CDR1 LNHNV, CDR2 YYDKDF (reference sequence). The CDR3 runs to 14 residues. V dropped 5 bases and J dropped 1 base, with 10 bases sitting between them. DNA of the CDR3: TGTGCCACCAGCCAGGCAGGGGGCACAGATACGCAGTATTTT. The encoded protein is CATSQAGGTDTQYF.

This clonotype has only one observation. The chain uses TRBV24-1 and TRBJ2-7, with 7 positions matching TRBD1. The V segment lost 2 bases and the J segment 0 bases; nucleotides outside the gene matches: 6. Germline loops: CDR1 KGHDR, CDR2 SFDVKD. The CDR3 runs 16 residues. Here the CDR3 reads CATSDSGQVSSYEQYF. The CDR3, as DNA: TGTGCCACCAGTGATTCCGGACAGGTTTCCTCCTACGAGCAGTACTTC.